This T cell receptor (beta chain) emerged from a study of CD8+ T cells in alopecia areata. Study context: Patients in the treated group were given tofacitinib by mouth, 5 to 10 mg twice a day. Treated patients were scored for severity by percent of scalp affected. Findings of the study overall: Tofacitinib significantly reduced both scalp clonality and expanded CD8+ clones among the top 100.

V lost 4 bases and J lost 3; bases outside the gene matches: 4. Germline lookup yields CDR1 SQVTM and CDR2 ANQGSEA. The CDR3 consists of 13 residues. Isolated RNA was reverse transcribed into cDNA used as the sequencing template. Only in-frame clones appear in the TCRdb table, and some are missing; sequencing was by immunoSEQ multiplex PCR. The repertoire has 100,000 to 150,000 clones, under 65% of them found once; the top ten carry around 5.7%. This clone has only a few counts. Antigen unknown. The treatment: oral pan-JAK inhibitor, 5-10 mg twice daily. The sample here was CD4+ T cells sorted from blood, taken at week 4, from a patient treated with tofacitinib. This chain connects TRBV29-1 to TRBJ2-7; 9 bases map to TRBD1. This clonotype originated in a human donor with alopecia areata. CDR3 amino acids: CSVGDRVFYEQYF. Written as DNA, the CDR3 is TGCAGCGTTGGGGACAGGGTGTTCTACGAGCAGTACTTC.